These 15 T cell receptor beta chains were all obtained from the same sample, sequenced in a study of cytomegalovirus exposure and HLA in healthy donors. PCR used 60 Vbeta primers and 13 Jbeta primers. Measured with immunoSEQ multiplex PCR; TCRdb has only the in-frame clones, and not every one. The sample lists about 160,000 clones; nearly 80% were seen once. Sequencing was carried out using PBMCs. All receptors come from a woman in her forties in good health and CMV-seronegative.

The chain uses TRBV5-1 and TRBJ1-1, with 9 bases that match TRBD1. The CDR3 runs 15 residues. Unmatched junction bases numbered 7, after V lost 4 bases and J lost 3 bases. Germline CDR1 reads SGHRS; CDR2 reads YFSETQ. CDR3 sequence (DNA): TGCGCCAGCAGCGGAGGGACAGGGTGGGACACTGAAGCTTTCTTT. Translated: CASSGGTGWDTEAFF.

This clone showed up just a few times. The gene calls are TRBV6-5 and TRBJ1-5; 10 bases align to TRBD1. The CDR3 runs to 14 residues. V was pared by 8 bases and J by 3 bases, with 4 bases of the junction left unmatched. In germline, CDR1 is MNHEY, CDR2 SVGAGI. The CDR3 DNA is TGTGCCAGCCGGGACAGGGGAGTCAATCAGCCCCAGCATTTT. It yields the protein CASRDRGVNQPQHF.

CDR3 sequence (DNA): TGTGCCAGCAGCTGGGGGACCGCGGGGGGGCGAGTGAGGTTCTTC. It specifies CASSWGTAGGRVRFF. The chain couples TRBV13 to TRBJ2-1; 9 bases align to TRBD2. This CDR3 is built from 15 residues. V shed 4 bases and J 15 bases; nucleotides not matched to a gene: 16. Germline V gene sequence: CDR1 PRHDT, CDR2 FYEKMQ (reference sequence).

The chain joins TRBV5-6 to TRBJ1-6; possible D gene TRBD1, 5 bases. The germline gives CDR1 SGHDT, CDR2 YYEEEE. The length of the CDR3 is 19 residues. With 5 bases removed from V and 4 bases from J, the gap between germline ends came to 25 bases. The CDR3 is CASSPPGDSFDPYNSPLHF. In DNA form, the CDR3 reads TGTGCCAGCAGTCCGCCGGGGGACTCCTTTGACCCTTATAATTCACCCCTCCACTTT.

The CDR3 spells CASSLSATQETQYF. In DNA, the CDR3 is TGCGCCAGCAGCTTGTCCGCTACTCAAGAGACCCAGTACTTC. The J gene is TRBJ2-5, the V gene TRBV5-1; D gene ambiguous. Germline V gene sequence: CDR1 SGHRS, CDR2 YFSETQ. V was pared by 1 base and J by 2 bases, with 9 bases between. The CDR3 is 14 amino acids.

V gene TRBV5-1 combines with J gene TRBJ2-3, with 11 positions matching TRBD2. The ends lost 0 bases at V and 3 bases at J; junction bases unmatched: 3. This CDR3 contains 16 residues. From germline, CDR1 is SGHRS and CDR2 YFSETQ. CDR3 in DNA: TGCGCCAGCAGCTTGGTACCTAGCGGGGGGACAGATACGCAGTATTTT. The encoded protein is CASSLVPSGGTDTQYF.

V usage is TRBV6-4 and J usage is TRBJ2-7; possibly TRBD1 for D (5 bases). Germline V gene sequence: CDR1 MRHNA, CDR2 SNTAGT. V was pared by 6 bases and J by 3 bases, with 6 bases between. The length of the CDR3 is 11 residues. This chain's CDR3 is CASRTGYEQYF. Here the CDR3 DNA reads TGTGCCAGCAGAACAGGCTACGAGCAGTACTTC.

The CDR3 DNA reads as TGTGCCAGCTCCGCGGGGACGGGAAACACCATATATTTT. It translates to CASSAGTGNTIYF. The chain uses TRBV6-6 and TRBJ1-3; tentative D call: TRBD1 (5 bases). Germline V gene lookup returns CDR1 MNHNY and CDR2 SVGAGI (reference sequence). The CDR3 consists of 13 residues. V lost 8 bases and J lost 4, with 12 bases in between.

The V and J genes are TRBV2 and TRBJ2-3; 8 nucleotides align to TRBD1. Germline loops: CDR1 SNHLY, CDR2 FYNNEI. The CDR3 runs to 14 residues. V gave up 7 bases and J gave up 4 bases; unmatched junction bases: 7. The CDR3 DNA sequence: TGTGCCAGCAACTTACAGGGGGTGGCAGATACGCAGTATTTT. Protein product: CASNLQGVADTQYF.

This clone has only a few counts. The gene calls are TRBV5-6 and TRBJ1-4; D is possibly TRBD1 (6 bases). Trimming removed 2 bases at V and 5 bases at J, with 13 bases between. This CDR3 has 15 residues. CDR1 SGHDT and CDR2 YYEEEE come from the germline V gene. The CDR3 protein is CASSLYGTLNEKLFF. CDR3 DNA: TGTGCCAGCAGCTTATATGGGACATTGAATGAAAAACTGTTTTTT.

This clone was picked up one time. The J gene is TRBJ2-2, the V gene TRBV5-1; 8 positions agree with TRBD2. This CDR3 is 15 amino acids long. CDR1 is SGHRS, CDR2 YFSETQ, per germline. The trim removed 1 base at V and 1 base at J, leaving 0 bases unmatched. The CDR3 here is CASSLTSGNTGELFF. CDR3 DNA: TGCGCCAGCAGCTTGACTAGCGGGAACACCGGGGAGCTGTTTTTT.

This clone was counted only a few times. The gene calls are TRBV5-4 and TRBJ2-5, with 7 bases matching TRBD2. The germline V gene has CDR1 SGHNT and CDR2 YYREEE (reference sequence). CDR3 length: 15 residues. The V gene end was trimmed by 0 bases and the J gene end by 4 bases; junction bases not matched to a gene: 6. CDR3 sequence: CASSLGGLVGETQYF. In DNA form, the CDR3 reads TGTGCCAGCAGCTTGGGCGGACTAGTAGGAGAGACCCAGTACTTC.

This clone was detected only a few times. The rearrangement joins TRBV27 to TRBJ1-1; 8 nucleotides match TRBD1. The V gene's germline CDR1 is MNHEY and CDR2 SMNVEV (reference sequence). This CDR3 comprises 16 residues. J gave up 1 base and V 5 bases, and 9 bases lay outside the gene matches. For the CDR3, the DNA is TGTGCCAGCAGTCCTAGACAGGGGTGGGCGAACACTGAAGCTTTCTTT. Protein product: CASSPRQGWANTEAFF.

Only a few counts were recorded for this clone. The genes are TRBV6-5 and TRBJ1-1, with no clear D. V lost 0 bases and J 4 bases, leaving 12 bases between the germline ends. The CDR3 sequence is 15 residues long. Germline V lookup: CDR1 MNHEY, CDR2 SVGAGI. CDR3 region: CASSYSRVEGTEAFF. CDR3 DNA: TGTGCCAGCAGTTACTCGCGGGTTGAGGGCACTGAAGCTTTCTTT.

This chain connects TRBV19 to TRBJ1-4, with a weak D call TRBD1 (5 bases). The CDR3 is 14 residues long. CDR1 LNHDA and CDR2 SQIVND come from the germline V gene (reference sequence). Trimming took off 5 bases at V and 0 bases at J, with 7 bases between the two ends. Written as DNA, the CDR3 is TGTGCCAGTAGTGGGGCAGCAACTAATGAAAAACTGTTTTTT. It codes for CASSGAATNEKLFF. Full variable domain (remainder filled in from reference TRBV19 and TRBJ1-4): DGGITQSPKYLFRKEGQNVTLSCEQNLNHDAMYWYRQDPGQGLRLIYYSQIVNDFQKGDIAEGYSVSREKKESFPLTVTSAQKNPTAFYLCASSGAATNEKLFFGSGTQLSVL.